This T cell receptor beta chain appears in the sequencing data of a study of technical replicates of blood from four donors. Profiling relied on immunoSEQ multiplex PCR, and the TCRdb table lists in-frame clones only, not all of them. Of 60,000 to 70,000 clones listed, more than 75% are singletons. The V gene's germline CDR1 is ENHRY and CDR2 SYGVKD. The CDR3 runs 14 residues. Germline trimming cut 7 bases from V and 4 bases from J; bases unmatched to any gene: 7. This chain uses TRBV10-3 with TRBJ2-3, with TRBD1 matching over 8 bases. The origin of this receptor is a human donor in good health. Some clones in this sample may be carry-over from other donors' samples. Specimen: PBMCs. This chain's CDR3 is CAIMNAGGSDTQYF. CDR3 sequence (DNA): TGTGCCATCATGAACGCAGGGGGCTCAGATACGCAGTATTTT.